The clone carrying this T cell receptor beta chain was picked up a small number of times. The antigen is unknown. The data originate from a study of blood T cells in healthy people across ages. Study-wide points: Comparison with aged donors showed that long-lived donors had more naive CD4+ cells and higher diversity. Using unsorted PBMCs precluded a conclusive naive versus antigen-experienced comparison.

The CDR3 totals 14 residues. V lost 8 bases and J 4 bases, leaving 17 bases between the germline ends. A second roughly 6 to 11 cycle PCR used barcoded and J-beta primers. TCRdb itself ran the 5' RACE reads through MiXCR, one entry per CDR3 protein. The table includes 750,000 or so distinct CDR3 sequences, about 25% detected once. These data were also reused for a study on T cells of mothers and their children. In that study: In this cohort, donors were three healthy Caucasian mothers plus their six children.

Specimen: blood. The source is a boy younger than 18 in good health. V and J are TRBV12-3 or TRBV12-4 and TRBJ1-1, with a weak D call TRBD1 (6 bases). The CDR3: CASSRGGAATEAFF. The CDR3 DNA reads TGTGCCAGCTCGCGGGGGGGGGCGGCCACTGAAGCTTTCTTT.